Listed below are T cell receptor beta chains from one sample, sequenced in a study of patients and donors after allogeneic stem cell transplantation. TCRdb reanalysed the RT-PCR reads using MiXCR and keeps one entry per CDR3 protein. The sample includes tens of thousands of distinct CDR3 sequences, 40% to 60% of them seen just once. The sequencing sample was made of blood, either unsorted or a sorted T cell fraction (not recorded which). Receptors originate from a human donor who was either an allogeneic HSCT recipient or a stem cell or donor lymphocyte infusion donor (not recorded which). It is not recorded whose cells these are; they may come from a transplant donor. The CDR3 runs from the conserved cysteine through the conserved F or W. The D gene is left open where the match is weak. Size is stated for part of the rows, as once, few or many counts, or as a class when the clone is expanded.

clone size: .; D gene: .; V gene: TRBV19; J gene: TRBJ2-7; CDR3 DNA: TGTGCCAGCAAGATCGCGGCTAGCGTTATTTACGAGCAGTACTTC; CDR3 protein: CASKIAASVIYEQYF
clone size: .; D gene: .; V gene: TRBV21-1; J gene: TRBJ2-7; CDR3 DNA: TGTGCCAGCAGCAAATTCCCCCTAATGGGCGCCGAGCAGTACTTC; CDR3 protein: CASSKFPLMGAEQYF
clone size: .; D gene: TRBD2; V gene: TRBV4-1; J gene: TRBJ2-7; CDR3 DNA: TGCGCCAGCAGCCAACCGGGACTAGCGGCCTACGAGCAGTACTTC; CDR3 protein: CASSQPGLAAYEQYF
clone size: .; D gene: TRBD1; V gene: TRBV5-1; J gene: TRBJ1-1; CDR3 DNA: TGCGCCAGCAGCTTGTCTCAAGGGACAGTGGCTGAAGCTTTCTTT; CDR3 protein: CASSLSQGTVAEAFF
clone size: once; D gene: .; V gene: TRBV23-1; J gene: TRBJ2-7; CDR3 DNA: TGCGCCAGCAGTCAATCCCGGGAGCAGTACTTC; CDR3 protein: CASSQSREQYF
clone size: few; D gene: TRBD1; V gene: TRBV7-8; J gene: TRBJ1-6; CDR3 DNA: TGTGCCAGCAGCCTGGACAGGGCCAATAATTCACCCCTCCACTTT; CDR3 protein: CASSLDRANNSPLHF
clone size: many; D gene: .; V gene: TRBV11-2; J gene: TRBJ1-1; CDR3 DNA: TGTGCCAGCAGCTTTCCAGGGATGAACACTGAAGCTTTCTTT; CDR3 protein: CASSFPGMNTEAFF
clone size: .; D gene: .; V gene: TRBV25-1; J gene: TRBJ1-1; CDR3 DNA: TGTGCCAGCAGTGAATCGGGAGGGCTGAACACTGAAGCTTTCTTT; CDR3 protein: CASSESGGLNTEAFF
clone size: .; D gene: .; V gene: TRBV12-3/TRBV12-4; J gene: TRBJ2-1; CDR3 DNA: TGTGCCAGCAGCCCTACCGACTATAGCGGAAATGAGCAGTTCTTC; CDR3 protein: CASSPTDYSGNEQFF
clone size: few; D gene: .; V gene: TRBV20-1; J gene: TRBJ1-1; CDR3 DNA: TGCAGTGCTAGAGATCACGGGGGTGGGATGAACACTGAAGCTTTCTTT; CDR3 protein: CSARDHGGGMNTEAFF
clone size: .; D gene: TRBD1; V gene: TRBV7-7; J gene: TRBJ1-5; CDR3 DNA: TGTGCTAGCAGCTTAGATACAGGGGGGACACATCAGCCCCAGCATTTT; CDR3 protein: CASSLDTGGTHQPQHF
clone size: .; D gene: .; V gene: TRBV7-9; J gene: TRBJ1-6; CDR3 DNA: TGTGCCAGCAGCTTACCTATGGACAGAATAAATTCACCCCTCCACTTT; CDR3 protein: CASSLPMDRINSPLHF
clone size: .; D gene: .; V gene: TRBV4-1; J gene: TRBJ1-1; CDR3 DNA: TGCGCCAGCAGCCAAGTAGGGTTGGGCACTGAAGCTTTCTTT; CDR3 protein: CASSQVGLGTEAFF
clone size: .; D gene: .; V gene: TRBV4-3; J gene: TRBJ2-7; CDR3 DNA: TGCGCCAGCAGCCAAGGCAGGACGGGCACCTACGAGCAGTACTTC; CDR3 protein: CASSQGRTGTYEQYF
clone size: .; D gene: TRBD1; V gene: TRBV7-8; J gene: TRBJ1-2; CDR3 DNA: TGTGCCAGCAGCATAAACCGGGACAGTGGCTACACCTTC; CDR3 protein: CASSINRDSGYTF
clone size: .; D gene: .; V gene: TRBV12-3/TRBV12-4; J gene: TRBJ2-3; CDR3 DNA: TGTGCCAGCAGTTTAAGGGGAGTGGGCGGAGATACGCAGTATTTT; CDR3 protein: CASSLRGVGGDTQYF
clone size: .; D gene: .; V gene: TRBV28; J gene: TRBJ1-1; CDR3 DNA: TGTGCCAGCAGTTTTCAGGTCCCCACCGAAGCGGCTTTCTTT; CDR3 protein: CASSFQVPTEAAFF
clone size: .; D gene: TRBD1; V gene: TRBV12-3/TRBV12-4; J gene: TRBJ2-2; CDR3 DNA: TGTGCCAGCAGTCGGGGACAGGGTAGGGCCGGGGAGCTGTTTTTT; CDR3 protein: CASSRGQGRAGELFF
clone size: few; D gene: TRBD1; V gene: TRBV12-3/TRBV12-4; J gene: TRBJ1-5; CDR3 DNA: TGTGCCAGCAGACGGACAGGGGGTAGCAATCAGCCCCAGCATTTT; CDR3 protein: CASRRTGGSNQPQHF
clone size: .; D gene: .; V gene: TRBV12-3/TRBV12-4; J gene: TRBJ1-2; CDR3 DNA: TGTGCCAGCAGTTACGCAGGCGGTGGCTACACCTTC; CDR3 protein: CASSYAGGGYTF
clone size: .; D gene: TRBD1; V gene: TRBV24-1; J gene: TRBJ2-7; CDR3 DNA: TGTGCCACCGCCCCCCGGGACAGCCGATACTACGAGCAGTACTTC; CDR3 protein: CATAPRDSRYYEQYF
clone size: .; D gene: .; V gene: TRBV4-3; J gene: TRBJ1-2; CDR3 DNA: TGCGCCAGCAGCCAAAATCAGATCGGCCCTGGCTACACCTTC; CDR3 protein: CASSQNQIGPGYTF
clone size: few; D gene: TRBD1; V gene: TRBV12-3/TRBV12-4; J gene: TRBJ1-5; CDR3 DNA: TGTGCCAGCAGTTTGACAGGGGCCCAGCATTTT; CDR3 protein: CASSLTGAQHF
clone size: .; D gene: TRBD1; V gene: TRBV5-1; J gene: TRBJ1-5; CDR3 DNA: TGCGCCAGCAGCTTTTCAGCCAATTGGGACAGGAGCAATCAGCCCCAGCATTTT; CDR3 protein: CASSFSANWDRSNQPQHF
clone size: .; D gene: .; V gene: TRBV20-1; J gene: TRBJ2-1; CDR3 DNA: TGCAGTGCTAGACTAGACAATGAGCAGTTCTTC; CDR3 protein: CSARLDNEQFF
clone size: .; D gene: .; V gene: TRBV19; J gene: TRBJ1-1; CDR3 DNA: TGTGCCAGTAGTATGGACGTAGACACTGAAGCTTTCTTT; CDR3 protein: CASSMDVDTEAFF
clone size: few; D gene: .; V gene: TRBV6-2/TRBV6-3; J gene: TRBJ1-1; CDR3 DNA: TGTGCCAGCAGTTACGGGGTCCCCATGAACACTGAAGCTTTCTTT; CDR3 protein: CASSYGVPMNTEAFF
clone size: .; D gene: .; V gene: TRBV7-2; J gene: TRBJ1-6; CDR3 DNA: TGTGCCAGCAGCACGGCCCCGAGTAGTTCACCCCTCCACTTT; CDR3 protein: CASSTAPSSSPLHF
clone size: .; D gene: .; V gene: TRBV19; J gene: TRBJ1-5; CDR3 DNA: TGTGCCAGTAGTATAGAGGACAGTAATCAGCCCCAGCATTTT; CDR3 protein: CASSIEDSNQPQHF
clone size: .; D gene: .; V gene: TRBV20-1; J gene: TRBJ2-1; CDR3 DNA: TGCAGTGCTAGAGATCCTGAAAGCTCCTACAATGAGCAGTTCTTC; CDR3 protein: CSARDPESSYNEQFF
clone size: .; D gene: .; V gene: TRBV29-1; J gene: TRBJ2-7; CDR3 DNA: TGCAGCGTTGAAGTCCCCTCCTACGAGCAGTACTTC; CDR3 protein: CSVEVPSYEQYF
clone size: .; D gene: .; V gene: TRBV10-3; J gene: TRBJ1-5; CDR3 DNA: TGTGCCATCAGTGAGTCGGGGTATAGCAATCAGCCCCAGCATTTT; CDR3 protein: CAISESGYSNQPQHF
clone size: .; D gene: .; V gene: TRBV12-3/TRBV12-4; J gene: TRBJ2-3; CDR3 DNA: TGTGCCAGGAACGGGGTAGCGCAGTATTTT; CDR3 protein: CARNGVAQYF
clone size: once; D gene: .; V gene: TRBV7-8; J gene: TRBJ2-1; CDR3 DNA: TGTGCCAGCAGCTTATCCGCTGAGGATGAGCAGTTCTTC; CDR3 protein: CASSLSAEDEQFF
clone size: .; D gene: .; V gene: TRBV10-3; J gene: TRBJ1-3; CDR3 DNA: TGTGCCACCGGGACGAACAACCATACCGGAAACACCATATATTTT; CDR3 protein: CATGTNNHTGNTIYF
clone size: few; D gene: TRBD1; V gene: TRBV12-3/TRBV12-4; J gene: TRBJ1-5; CDR3 DNA: TGTGCCAGTCGACAGGGGATAAACAATCAGCCCCAGCATTTT; CDR3 protein: CASRQGINNQPQHF
clone size: once; D gene: TRBD1; V gene: TRBV12-3/TRBV12-4; J gene: TRBJ1-1; CDR3 DNA: TGTGCCAGCAGCCACGGACAGGGGGCGATTGATATTGAAGCTTTCTTT; CDR3 protein: CASSHGQGAIDIEAFF
clone size: few; D gene: TRBD1; V gene: TRBV5-1; J gene: TRBJ1-1; CDR3 DNA: TGCGCCAGCAGCTTAACCGGGACAGAGAACACTGAAGCTTTCTTT; CDR3 protein: CASSLTGTENTEAFF
clone size: .; D gene: .; V gene: TRBV14; J gene: TRBJ2-1; CDR3 DNA: TGTGCCAGCAGCCTCAATCCCGGGCCCCCAGAGCAGTTCTTC; CDR3 protein: CASSLNPGPPEQFF
clone size: few; D gene: .; V gene: TRBV4-3; J gene: TRBJ1-5; CDR3 DNA: TGCGCCAGCAGCCAAGATGGCCCTCTGGGCAATCAGCCCCAGCATTTT; CDR3 protein: CASSQDGPLGNQPQHF
clone size: .; D gene: .; V gene: TRBV6-2/TRBV6-3; J gene: TRBJ2-7; CDR3 DNA: TGTGCCAGCAGATCCCCCAGGGGACAAGCCTACGAGCAGTACTTC; CDR3 protein: CASRSPRGQAYEQYF
clone size: once; D gene: .; V gene: TRBV5-1; J gene: TRBJ1-5; CDR3 DNA: TGCGCCAGCAGCTTGGAGGGAGGGGACAATCAGCCCCAGCATTTT; CDR3 protein: CASSLEGGDNQPQHF
clone size: .; D gene: .; V gene: TRBV28; J gene: TRBJ1-5; CDR3 DNA: TGTGCCAGCAGGCCTCATTTACAGCCCCAGCATTTT; CDR3 protein: CASRPHLQPQHF
clone size: .; D gene: .; V gene: TRBV9; J gene: TRBJ1-6; CDR3 DNA: TGTGCCAGCAGCGTGTCAAACCCCGATAATTCACCACTCCACTTT; CDR3 protein: CASSVSNPDNSPLHF
clone size: .; D gene: .; V gene: TRBV5-6; J gene: TRBJ1-2; CDR3 DNA: TGTGCCAGCAGTCTATTCCGGACTCGACCCCTCCATGGCTACACCTTC; CDR3 protein: CASSLFRTRPLHGYTF
clone size: .; D gene: .; V gene: TRBV20-1; J gene: TRBJ2-1; CDR3 DNA: TGCAGTGCTGCGGACTTGATCAATGAGCAGTTCTTC; CDR3 protein: CSAADLINEQFF
clone size: few; D gene: TRBD1; V gene: TRBV7-9; J gene: TRBJ1-4; CDR3 DNA: TGTGCCAGCAGCCCCCGCGGACAGGGTGAAAAACTGTTTTTT; CDR3 protein: CASSPRGQGEKLFF
clone size: .; D gene: .; V gene: TRBV28; J gene: TRBJ2-7; CDR3 DNA: TGTGCCAGCAGACGGGGCCCTACTCCACCCGAGCAGTACTTC; CDR3 protein: CASRRGPTPPEQYF